A single sample is the source of the 3 T cell receptor beta chains below, sequenced in a study of cytomegalovirus exposure and HLA in healthy donors. Primers for the PCR totalled 60 Vbeta and 13 Jbeta. TCRdb keeps only in-frame clones here, not all; method: immunoSEQ multiplex PCR. The sample includes 65,000 to 80,000 clones, around 73% of them seen just once. The sequencing sample was made of PBMCs. Receptor source: a woman between 40 and 50 years old in good health and CMV-seropositive.

The J gene is TRBJ2-2, the V gene TRBV7-2, with D perhaps TRBD2 (7 bases). Trimming stripped 7 bases from V and 1 base from J, with 13 bases between. This CDR3 has 15 amino acids. Germline values: CDR1 SGHTA, CDR2 FQGNSA. CDR3 sequence (DNA): TGTGCCAGCATCCGGGGGGCTGAGAACACCGGGGAGCTGTTTTTT. Amino acids: CASIRGAENTGELFF.

The CDR3 region is CASTFGTGEEKLFF. The CDR3 DNA sequence: TGTGCCAGCACATTTGGGACAGGGGAAGAAAAACTGTTTTTT. This sequence joins TRBV6-1 and TRBJ1-4, with 10 bases lining up with TRBD1. Trimming cost V 7 bases and J 8 bases; bases outside gene matches: 7. Looked up from germline, CDR1 is MNHNS and CDR2 is SASEGT. The CDR3 totals 14 residues.

This clone came up a few times. The same CDR3 also results from other DNA sequences found in this sample. The chain uses TRBV19 and TRBJ2-5; D is perhaps TRBD1 (6 bases). The V end lost 8 bases, the J end lost 5 bases, and 12 bases lay between the germline ends. CDR1 is LNHDA and CDR2 is SQIVND in the germline V gene (reference sequence). The CDR3 loop spans 12 amino acids. In nucleotides, the CDR3 is TGTGCCAGTCGACAGGCCGGGGAGACCCAGTACTTC. Translation gives CASRQAGETQYF.